This paragraph reports one T cell receptor (beta chain). From germline, CDR1 is MNHEY and CDR2 SVGAGI. The V gene end was trimmed by 6 bases and the J gene end by 8 bases; junction bases not matched to a gene: 9. The CDR3 has 13 amino acids. These data come from a study of blood T cell repertoires in COVID-19. Study as a whole: Sources were T cells, B-cell-depleted T cells, or PBMCs; the material itself was cDNA or gDNA.

In the original analysis: Reference gene primer amplification gave nucleated cell count estimates. The repertoire was sequenced with immunoSEQ multiplex PCR; TCRdb's copy has only in-frame clones and lacks some. That table gives V, J and clone size, and the DNA gave D and trimming. The sample has about 74,000 clones, about 90% seen once; the top ten hold under 2%. This clonotype originated in a woman older than 75 with active or convalescent COVID-19. The sequenced sample was peripheral blood. The J gene is TRBJ1-2, the V gene TRBV6-5; 7 bases align to TRBD1. CDR3 in amino acids: CASRGQQGQGYTF. CDR3 DNA sequence: TGTGCCAGCAGGGGGCAACAGGGGCAGGGCTACACCTTC.